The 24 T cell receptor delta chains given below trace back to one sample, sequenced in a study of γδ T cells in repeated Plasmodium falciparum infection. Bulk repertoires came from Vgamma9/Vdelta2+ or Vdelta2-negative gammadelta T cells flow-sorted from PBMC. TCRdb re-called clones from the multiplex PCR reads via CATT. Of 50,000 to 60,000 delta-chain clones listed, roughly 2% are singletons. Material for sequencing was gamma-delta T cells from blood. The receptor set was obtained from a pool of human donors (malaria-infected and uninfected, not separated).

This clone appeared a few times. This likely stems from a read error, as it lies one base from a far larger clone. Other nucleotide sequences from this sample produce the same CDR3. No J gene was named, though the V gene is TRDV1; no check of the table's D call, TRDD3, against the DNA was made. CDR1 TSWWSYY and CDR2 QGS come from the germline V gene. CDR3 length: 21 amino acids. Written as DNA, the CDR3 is TGTGCTCTTGTGGAACTCCCAGGGGTCCAAGGGATGATCTTCATACCCGATAAGCTCATCTTT. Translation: CALVELPGVQGMIFIPDKLIF.

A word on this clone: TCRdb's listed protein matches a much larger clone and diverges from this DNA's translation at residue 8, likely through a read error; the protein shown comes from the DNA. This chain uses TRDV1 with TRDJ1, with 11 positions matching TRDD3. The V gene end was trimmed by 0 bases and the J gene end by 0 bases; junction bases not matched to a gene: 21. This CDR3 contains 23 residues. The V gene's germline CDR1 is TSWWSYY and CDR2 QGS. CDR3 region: CALGELVAPTDWGIILDTDKLIF. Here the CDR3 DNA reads TGTGCTCTTGGGGAACTAGTTGCGCCTACCGACTGGGGGATAATTCTTGACACCGATAAACTCATCTTT.

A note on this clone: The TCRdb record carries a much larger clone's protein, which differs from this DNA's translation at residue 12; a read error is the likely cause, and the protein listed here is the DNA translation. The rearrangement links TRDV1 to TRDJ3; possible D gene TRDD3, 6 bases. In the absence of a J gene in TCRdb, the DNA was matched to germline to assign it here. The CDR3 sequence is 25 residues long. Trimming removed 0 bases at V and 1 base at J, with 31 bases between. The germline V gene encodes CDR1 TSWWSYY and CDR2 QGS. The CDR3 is CALGELPVRVGGKRVDSWDTRQMFF. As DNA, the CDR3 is TGTGCTCTTGGGGAACTACCCGTACGCGTGGGGGGTAAAAGGGTTGATTCCTGGGACACCCGACAGATGTTTTTC.

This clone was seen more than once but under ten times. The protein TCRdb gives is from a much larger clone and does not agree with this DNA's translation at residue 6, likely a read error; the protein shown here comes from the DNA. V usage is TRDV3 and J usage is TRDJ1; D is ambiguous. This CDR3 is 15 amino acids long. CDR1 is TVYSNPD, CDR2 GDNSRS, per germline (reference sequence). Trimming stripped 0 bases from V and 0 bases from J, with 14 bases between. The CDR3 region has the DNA TGTGCCTTTAGCGCCGCGTGGTGGGACACCGATAAACTCATCTTT. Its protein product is CAFSAAWWDTDKLIF.

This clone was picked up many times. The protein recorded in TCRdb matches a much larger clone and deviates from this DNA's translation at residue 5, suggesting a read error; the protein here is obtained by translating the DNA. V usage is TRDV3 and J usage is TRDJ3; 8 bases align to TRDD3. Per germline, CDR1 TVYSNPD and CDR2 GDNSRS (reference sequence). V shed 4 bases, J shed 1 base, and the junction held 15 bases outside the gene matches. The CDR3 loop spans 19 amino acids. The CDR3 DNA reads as TGTGCCTCACCCGCATACAAGGGATACGCTTCCTGGGACACCCGACAGATGTTTTTC. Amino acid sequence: CASPAYKGYASWDTRQMFF.

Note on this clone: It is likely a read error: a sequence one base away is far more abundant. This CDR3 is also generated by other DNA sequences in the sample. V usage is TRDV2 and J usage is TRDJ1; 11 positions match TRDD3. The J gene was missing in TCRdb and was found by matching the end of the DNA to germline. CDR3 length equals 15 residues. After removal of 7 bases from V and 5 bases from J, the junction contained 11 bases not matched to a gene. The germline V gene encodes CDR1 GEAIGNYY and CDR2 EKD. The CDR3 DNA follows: TGTGCCTGCGACCCCCTGGGGGATACAGCGGATAAACTCATCTTT. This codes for CACDPLGDTADKLIF.

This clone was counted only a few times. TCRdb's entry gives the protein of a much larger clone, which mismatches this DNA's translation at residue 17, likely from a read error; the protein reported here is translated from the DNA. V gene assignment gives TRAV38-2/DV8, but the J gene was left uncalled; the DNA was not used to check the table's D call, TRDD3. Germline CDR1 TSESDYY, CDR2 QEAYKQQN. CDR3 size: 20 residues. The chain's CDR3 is CAYRSGTAFRVGDRRDNLIF. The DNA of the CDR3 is TGTGCTTATAGGAGCGGCACTGCTTTCCGAGTCGGGGATCGCAGGGATAACCTCATCTTT.

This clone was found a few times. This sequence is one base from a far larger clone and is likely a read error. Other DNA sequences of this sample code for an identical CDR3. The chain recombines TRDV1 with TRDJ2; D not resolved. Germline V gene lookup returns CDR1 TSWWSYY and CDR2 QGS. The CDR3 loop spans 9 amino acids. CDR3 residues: CALGEPQFF. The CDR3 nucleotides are TGTGCTCTTGGGGAACCGCAGTTTTTC.

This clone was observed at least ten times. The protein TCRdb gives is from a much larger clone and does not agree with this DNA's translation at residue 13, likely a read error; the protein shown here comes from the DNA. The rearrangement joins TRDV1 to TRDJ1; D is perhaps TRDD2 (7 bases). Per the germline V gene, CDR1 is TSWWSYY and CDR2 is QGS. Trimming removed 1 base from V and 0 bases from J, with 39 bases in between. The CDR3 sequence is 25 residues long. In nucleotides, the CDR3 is TGTGCTCTTGGGGAACCTCATTTCCTACGGGGTTCGTCACGCTGGGGAGCCTCCTACACCGATAAACTCATCTTT. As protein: CALGEPHFLRGSSRWGASYTDKLIF.

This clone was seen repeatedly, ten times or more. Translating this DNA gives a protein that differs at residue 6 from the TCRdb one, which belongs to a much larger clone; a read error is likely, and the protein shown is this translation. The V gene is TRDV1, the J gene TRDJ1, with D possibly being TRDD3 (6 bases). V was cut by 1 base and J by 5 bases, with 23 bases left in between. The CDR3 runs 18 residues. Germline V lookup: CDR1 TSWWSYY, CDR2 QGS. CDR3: CALGEPIPILLGWDKLIF. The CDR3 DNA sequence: TGTGCTCTTGGGGAACCTATCCCTATTCTACTGGGTTGGGATAAACTCATCTTT.

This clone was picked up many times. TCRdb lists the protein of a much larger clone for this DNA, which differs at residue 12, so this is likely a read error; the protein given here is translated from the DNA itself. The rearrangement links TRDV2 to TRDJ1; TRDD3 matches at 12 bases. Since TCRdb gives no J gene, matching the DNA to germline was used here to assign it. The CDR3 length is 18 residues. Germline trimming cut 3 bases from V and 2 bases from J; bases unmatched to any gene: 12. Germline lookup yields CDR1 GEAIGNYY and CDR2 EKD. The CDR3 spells CACDPVLGDTRVTDKLIF. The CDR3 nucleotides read TGTGCCTGTGACCCGGTACTGGGGGATACAAGAGTGACCGATAAACTCATCTTT.

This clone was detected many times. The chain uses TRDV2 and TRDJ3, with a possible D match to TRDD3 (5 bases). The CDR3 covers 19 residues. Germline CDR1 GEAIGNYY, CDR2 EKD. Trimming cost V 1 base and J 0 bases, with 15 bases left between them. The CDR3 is CACDTIEGSHSWDTRQMFF. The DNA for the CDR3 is TGTGCCTGTGACACGATAGAGGGATCCCACTCCTGGGACACCCGACAGATGTTTTTC.

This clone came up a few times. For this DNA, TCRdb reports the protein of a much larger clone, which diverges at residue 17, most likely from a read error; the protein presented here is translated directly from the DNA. The CDR3 loop reads CALGERFLLLDWGILTGYTDKLIF. CDR3 bases: TGTGCTCTTGGGGAACGATTCCTACTCCTGGACTGGGGGATACTCACCGGTTACACCGATAAACTCATCTTT. The chain is built from TRDV1 and TRDJ1; 12 bases fit TRDD3. TCRdb leaves out the J gene; it was filled in here by matching the DNA to germline. The V gene's germline CDR1 is TSWWSYY and CDR2 QGS. V was pared by 1 base and J by 0 bases, with 24 bases of the junction left unmatched. The CDR3 runs to 24 residues.

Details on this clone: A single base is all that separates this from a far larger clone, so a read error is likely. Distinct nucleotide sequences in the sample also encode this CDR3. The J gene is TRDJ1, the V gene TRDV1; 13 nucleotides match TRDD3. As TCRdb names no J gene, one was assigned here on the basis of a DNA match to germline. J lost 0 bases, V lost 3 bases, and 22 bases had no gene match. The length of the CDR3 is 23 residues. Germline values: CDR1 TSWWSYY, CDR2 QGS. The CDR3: CALGDPTPSRTGGYAGYTDKLIF. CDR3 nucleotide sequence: TGTGCTCTTGGGGACCCGACCCCGTCCCGTACTGGGGGATACGCGGGGTACACCGATAAACTCATCTTT.

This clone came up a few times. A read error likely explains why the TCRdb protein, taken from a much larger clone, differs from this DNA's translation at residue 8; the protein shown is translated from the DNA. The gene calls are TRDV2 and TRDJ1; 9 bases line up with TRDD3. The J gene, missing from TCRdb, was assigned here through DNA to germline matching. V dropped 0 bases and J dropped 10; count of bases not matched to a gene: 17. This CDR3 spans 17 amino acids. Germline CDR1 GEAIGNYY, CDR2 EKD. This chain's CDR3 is CACDTVTRGYAPVPLIF. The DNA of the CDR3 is TGTGCCTGTGACACCGTGACTAGGGGATACGCGCCCGTTCCACTCATCTTT.

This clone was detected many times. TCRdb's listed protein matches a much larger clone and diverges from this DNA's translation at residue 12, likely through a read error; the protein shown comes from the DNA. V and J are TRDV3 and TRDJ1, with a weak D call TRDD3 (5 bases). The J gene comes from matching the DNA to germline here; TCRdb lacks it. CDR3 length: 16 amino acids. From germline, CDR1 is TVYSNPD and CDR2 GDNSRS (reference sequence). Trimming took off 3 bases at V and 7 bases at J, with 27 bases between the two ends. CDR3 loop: CAFTLSEGRGATKLIF. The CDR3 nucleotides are TGTGCCTTCACCCTATCGGAGGGGAGAGGGGCTACTAAACTCATCTTT.

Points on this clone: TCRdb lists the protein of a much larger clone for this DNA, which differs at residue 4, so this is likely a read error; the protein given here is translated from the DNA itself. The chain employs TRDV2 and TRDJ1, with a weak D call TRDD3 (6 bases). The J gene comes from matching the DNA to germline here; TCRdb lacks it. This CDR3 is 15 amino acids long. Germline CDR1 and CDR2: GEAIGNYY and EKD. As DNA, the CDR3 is TGTGCCTGTGGCACCGTAGGTGGGGGCTCACTCAAACTCATCTTT. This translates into CACGTVGGGSLKLIF.

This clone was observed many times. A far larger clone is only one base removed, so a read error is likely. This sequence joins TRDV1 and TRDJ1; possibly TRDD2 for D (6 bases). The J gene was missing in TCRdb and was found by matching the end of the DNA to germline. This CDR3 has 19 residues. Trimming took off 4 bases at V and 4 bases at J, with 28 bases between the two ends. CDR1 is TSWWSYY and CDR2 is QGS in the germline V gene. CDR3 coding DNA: TGTGCTCTTGGGGGACTGCGGTACTCCTACAAATTACCTTGCGATAAACTCATCTTT. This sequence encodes CALGGLRYSYKLPCDKLIF.

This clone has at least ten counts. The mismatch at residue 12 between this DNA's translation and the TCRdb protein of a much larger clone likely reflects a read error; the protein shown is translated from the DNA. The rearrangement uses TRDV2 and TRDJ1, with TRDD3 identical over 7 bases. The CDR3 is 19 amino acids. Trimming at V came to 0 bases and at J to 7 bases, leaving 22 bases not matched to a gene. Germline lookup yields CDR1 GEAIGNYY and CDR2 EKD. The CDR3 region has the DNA TGTGCCTGTGACACCGTCGGGTTACTGGGGATAGGACCCAGGGGTAAACTCATCTTT. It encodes CACDTVGLLGIGPRGKLIF.

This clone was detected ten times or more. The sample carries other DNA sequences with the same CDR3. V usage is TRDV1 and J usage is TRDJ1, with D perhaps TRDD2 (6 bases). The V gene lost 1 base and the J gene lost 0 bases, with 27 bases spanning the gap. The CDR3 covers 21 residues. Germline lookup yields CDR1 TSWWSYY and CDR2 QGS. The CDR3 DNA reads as TGTGCTCTTGGGGAACCTTCCCGAATCCTACACCGGGGACCTTACACCGATAAACTCATCTTT. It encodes CALGEPSRILHRGPYTDKLIF.

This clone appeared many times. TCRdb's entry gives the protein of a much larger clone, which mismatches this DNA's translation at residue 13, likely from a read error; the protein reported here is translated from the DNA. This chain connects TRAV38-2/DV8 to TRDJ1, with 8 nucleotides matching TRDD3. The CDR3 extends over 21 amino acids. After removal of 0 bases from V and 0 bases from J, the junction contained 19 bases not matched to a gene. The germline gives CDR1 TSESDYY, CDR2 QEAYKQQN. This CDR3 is CAYRSAVYFQLGGTYTDKLIF. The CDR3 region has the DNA TGTGCTTATAGGAGCGCGGTATATTTCCAACTGGGGGGTACCTACACCGATAAACTCATCTTT.

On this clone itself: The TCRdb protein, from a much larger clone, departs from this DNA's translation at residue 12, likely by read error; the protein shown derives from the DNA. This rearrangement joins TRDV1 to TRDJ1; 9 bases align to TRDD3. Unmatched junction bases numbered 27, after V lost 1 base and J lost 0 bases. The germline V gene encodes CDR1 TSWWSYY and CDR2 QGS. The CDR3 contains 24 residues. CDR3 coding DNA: TGTGCTCTTGGGGAACCCCCGTTTATCGACCTTCGGCCTCACTGGGGGACGTACACCGATAAACTCATCTTT. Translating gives CALGEPPFIDLRPHWGTYTDKLIF.

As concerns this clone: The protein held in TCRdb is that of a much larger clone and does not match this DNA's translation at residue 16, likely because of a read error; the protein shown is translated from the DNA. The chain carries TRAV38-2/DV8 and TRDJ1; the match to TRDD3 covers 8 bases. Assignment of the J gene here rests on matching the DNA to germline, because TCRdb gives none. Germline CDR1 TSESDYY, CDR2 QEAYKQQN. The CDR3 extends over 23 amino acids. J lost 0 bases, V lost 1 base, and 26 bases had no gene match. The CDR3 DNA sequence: TGTGCTTATAGGAGCCGCCGACCCCAAACCGCCCGGGGATACACCGTGTACACCGATAAACTCATCTTT. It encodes CAYRSRRPQTARGYTVYTDKLIF.

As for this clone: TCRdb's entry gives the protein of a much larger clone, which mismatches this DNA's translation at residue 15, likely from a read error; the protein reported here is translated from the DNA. CDR3 bases: TGTGCTCAAAGGTTAAGGACTGGGGGACCCTACACCGATAAATTCATCTTT. Residues: CAQRLRTGGPYTDKFIF. The chain uses TRDV3 and TRDJ1; 9 positions agree with TRDD3. CDR1 and CDR2 from the germline V gene are TVYSNPD and GDNSRS (reference sequence). The CDR3 has 17 residues.